The T cell receptor (beta chain) described here comes from a study of blood T cell repertoires in COVID-19. Overall study: Collection of acute and convalescent COVID-19 samples took place in the United States, Italy and Spain. Nucleic acid was either cDNA or gDNA, and it came from T cells, B-cell-depleted T cells, or PBMCs.

In the original analysis: Scientists estimated how many nucleated cells there were by amplifying reference gene primers. The repertoire was sequenced with immunoSEQ multiplex PCR; TCRdb's copy has only in-frame clones and lacks some. Clonal size and the V and J genes are those of that table, whereas D and trimming came from the DNA. The table records 200,000 to 250,000 clones, about 83% of them present only once. Those enrolled, adults aged about 18 to 89 years, came from 25 or so US areas. The V segment lost 6 bases and the J segment 7 bases; nucleotides outside the gene matches: 9. The CDR3 extends over 15 amino acids. The germline V gene has CDR1 SNHLY and CDR2 FYNNEI.

The source material was PBMCs or T cells enriched from blood (not recorded which). The chain joins TRBV2 to TRBJ2-1, with 10 nucleotides matching TRBD2. The receptor was derived from a woman in her thirties or forties who had recovered from COVID-19. The CDR3 DNA follows: TGTGCCAGCAGAGGCCTAGCGGGAGTAGGTAATGAGCAGTTCTTC. Protein sequence: CASRGLAGVGNEQFF.